A selection of T cell receptor beta chains follows, all from one sample in a study of T-cell memory formation after mild COVID-19. From the 5' RACE reads, TCRdb called clonotypes with MiXCR, one entry per CDR3 protein. The sample shows 350,000 or so distinct CDR3 sequences, 20% to 25% of them seen only once. What was sequenced was PBMCs or a T cell subset sorted from them (not recorded which). These TCRs come from an adult woman who had mild COVID-19 (a few samples of this study predate the infection). Cell type and time point are not known. Each CDR3 is given with its conserved first and last residue. The order of the fields is V gene, D gene, clone size, J gene, CDR3 protein. D genes are given only for firm matches. Size values are once, few and many counts, or a class for expanded clones, and some rows have none.

>TRBV29-1|TRBD2|.|TRBJ2-7
CSVGGGLGRPPSYEQYF
>TRBV5-1|.|few|TRBJ2-2
CASSFGTARVTGELFF
>TRBV5-4|TRBD2|few|TRBJ2-2
CASSSSTSGLSTGELFF
>TRBV20-1|.|many|TRBJ2-1
CSADSNEGSKQFF
>TRBV24-1|.|.|TRBJ2-3
CATSDSNRAPGTDTQYF
>TRBV19|TRBD2|.|TRBJ2-5
CASSIEGGRARETQYF
>TRBV4-3|TRBD1|many|TRBJ1-1
CASSQETGLEAFF
>TRBV6-6|.|.|TRBJ2-4
CASSYGQGRKNIQYF
>TRBV5-1|.|few|TRBJ2-1
CASSAQVDEQFF
>TRBV7-9|.|.|TRBJ2-4
CASSRLERFPRNIQYF
>TRBV7-2|.|.|TRBJ2-2
CASSPRLGRTGELFF
>TRBV5-1|TRBD2|many|TRBJ2-1
CASGLAGVGNEQFF
>TRBV4-1|.|.|TRBJ1-4
CASSQDKSQGAEKLFF
>TRBV15|.|few|TRBJ2-7
CATSSHTTYEQYF
>TRBV6-2/TRBV6-3|TRBD1|.|TRBJ2-7
CASRVTGSSYEQYF
>TRBV5-4|TRBD2|.|TRBJ2-3
CASSLTSGATDTQYF
>TRBV6-5|TRBD1|few|TRBJ1-1
CASSYDRAINTEAFF
>TRBV5-1|TRBD1|.|TRBJ2-7
CASSLALLQGGSYEQYF
>TRBV5-5|.|.|TRBJ2-7
CASSLVIVPYEQYF
>TRBV5-1|.|.|TRBJ2-7
CASSGGQTDRYEQYF
>TRBV7-8|.|few|TRBJ1-1
CASSLSLGVGIMNTEAFF
>TRBV12-3/TRBV12-4|TRBD2|.|TRBJ2-1
CASSSQLAGVNEQFF
>TRBV2|TRBD2|.|TRBJ2-3
CASSRTSGGAGKTDTQYF
>TRBV9|.|.|TRBJ1-1
CASPDQDERVEAFF
>TRBV7-2|.|few|TRBJ2-7
CASSLVGSTPYEQYF
>TRBV24-1|.|.|TRBJ2-1
CATSDLTDEQFF
>TRBV12-3/TRBV12-4|TRBD1|few|TRBJ1-1
CASSFRQGTEAFF
>TRBV4-1|.|few|TRBJ2-5
CASSQSGLTQETQYF
>TRBV20-1|.|.|TRBJ1-1
CSARDGGRVAFF
>TRBV6-2/TRBV6-3|TRBD1|.|TRBJ1-5
CASSDRVGPQHF
>TRBV3-1|.|.|TRBJ2-1
CASSRSGNSHNEQFF
>TRBV6-2/TRBV6-3|TRBD2|many|TRBJ2-7
CASTPPGSGRRYEQYF
>TRBV6-1|.|.|TRBJ1-2
CASSEYVVGGYGYTF
>TRBV12-3/TRBV12-4|TRBD2|few|TRBJ2-1
CASSFPGAGLSGEQFF
>TRBV4-3|.|.|TRBJ2-3
CASSLAGVGNTDTQYF
>TRBV12-3/TRBV12-4|.|few|TRBJ2-7
CASTTYRHEQYF
>TRBV12-3/TRBV12-4|.|.|TRBJ2-7
CASSFQLSYEQYF
>TRBV3-1|TRBD1|.|TRBJ1-4
CASSQDWTGNEKLFF
>TRBV7-2|TRBD2|.|TRBJ2-6
CASSLKREGPGANVLTF
>TRBV6-2/TRBV6-3|.|.|TRBJ1-5
CASSALFNQPQHF
>TRBV18|TRBD2|.|TRBJ2-2
CASSPRSLAGHPNTGELFF
>TRBV6-2/TRBV6-3|.|few|TRBJ2-7
CASSYGGVLSYEQYF
>TRBV3-1|.|.|TRBJ2-3
CASSQMNLGEPATEPSTDTQYF
>TRBV7-3|.|.|TRBJ2-6
CASSSRASGANVLTF
>TRBV9|TRBD1|once|TRBJ2-3
CASSVEGATDTQYF